The source of this T cell receptor beta chain is a study of cytomegalovirus exposure and HLA in healthy donors. PCR involved 60 Vbeta and 13 Jbeta primers. Original data processing: Later, tens of millions of unique TCR beta chains were counted in an analysis, and roughly 11 million of them were shared. Method: immunoSEQ multiplex PCR; TCRdb's copy keeps in-frame clones and lacks some. V and J calls plus clone size are reproduced from that table; the DNA served to infer D and trimming. The sample contains about 180,000 clones, 60% to 85% of which appear only once. Worth noting for this clone: Its antigen is currently unknown.

Germline assignment: CDR1 MNHEY and CDR2 SMNVEV (reference sequence). Trimming removed 3 bases from V and 4 bases from J, with 12 bases in between. CDR3 length: 14 residues. Study-wide results and caveats: When analyzed later, a missense DCLRE1C variant was found to be linked to TCR beta V- and J-gene trimming.

This chain links TRBV27 with TRBJ1-2; D is uncertain. The receptor's source is a male donor in good health and CMV-seronegative. Sequencing was done on a sample of PBMCs. CDR3 amino acids: CASSLNGQSYGYTF. The CDR3 nucleotides read TGTGCCAGCAGTTTGAATGGGCAGTCCTATGGCTACACCTTC.